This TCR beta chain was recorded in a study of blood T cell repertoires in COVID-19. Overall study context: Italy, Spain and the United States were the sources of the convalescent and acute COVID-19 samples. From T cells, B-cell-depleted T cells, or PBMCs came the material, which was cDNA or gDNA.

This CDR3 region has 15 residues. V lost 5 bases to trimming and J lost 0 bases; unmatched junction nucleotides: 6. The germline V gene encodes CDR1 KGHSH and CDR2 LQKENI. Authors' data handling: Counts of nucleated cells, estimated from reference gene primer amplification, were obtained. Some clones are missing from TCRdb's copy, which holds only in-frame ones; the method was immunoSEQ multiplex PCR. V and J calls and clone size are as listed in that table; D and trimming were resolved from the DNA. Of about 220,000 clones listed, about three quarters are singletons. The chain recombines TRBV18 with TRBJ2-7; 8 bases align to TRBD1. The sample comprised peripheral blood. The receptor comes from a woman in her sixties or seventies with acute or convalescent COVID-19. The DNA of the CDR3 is TGTGCCAGCTCAACAGGACAGGGAGACTCCTACGAGCAGTACTTC. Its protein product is CASSTGQGDSYEQYF.